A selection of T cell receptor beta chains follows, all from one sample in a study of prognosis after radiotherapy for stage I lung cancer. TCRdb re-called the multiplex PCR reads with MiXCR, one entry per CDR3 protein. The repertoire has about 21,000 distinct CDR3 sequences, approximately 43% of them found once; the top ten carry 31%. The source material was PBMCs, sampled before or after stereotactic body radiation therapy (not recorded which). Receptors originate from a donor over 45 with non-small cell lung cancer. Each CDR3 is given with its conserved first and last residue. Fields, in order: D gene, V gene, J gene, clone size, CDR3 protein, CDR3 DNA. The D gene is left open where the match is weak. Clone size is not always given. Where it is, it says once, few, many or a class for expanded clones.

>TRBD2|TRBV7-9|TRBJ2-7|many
CASSPSGREGEQYF
TGTGCCAGCAGCCCCAGCGGGAGAGAAGGCGAGCAGTACTTC
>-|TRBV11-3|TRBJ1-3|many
CASSGDGYSGNTIYF
TGTGCCAGCAGCGGGGACGGTTACTCTGGAAACACCATATATTTT
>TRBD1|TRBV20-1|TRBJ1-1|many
CSAIRTGADTEAFF
TGCAGTGCCATACGGACAGGGGCCGACACTGAAGCTTTCTTT
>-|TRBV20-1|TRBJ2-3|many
CSASPQDTQYF
TGCAGTGCCTCTCCTCAGGATACGCAGTATTTT
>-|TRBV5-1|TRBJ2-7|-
CVSSLDGRTYEQYF
TGCGTCAGCAGCTTGGATGGCCGAACCTACGAGCAGTACTTC
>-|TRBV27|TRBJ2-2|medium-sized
CASSLLRAGELFF
TGTGCCAGCAGTTTACTGAGGGCCGGGGAGCTGTTTTTT
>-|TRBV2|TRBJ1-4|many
CASSPTRVSNEKLFF
TGTGCCAGCAGTCCTACCAGGGTTTCTAATGAAAAACTGTTTTTT
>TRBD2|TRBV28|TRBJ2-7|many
CASSQPSGIYEQYF
TGTGCCAGCAGTCAACCTAGCGGGATTTACGAGCAGTACTTC
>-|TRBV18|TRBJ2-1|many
CASSPGQSSYNEQFF
TGTGCCAGCTCCCCCGGGCAGAGCTCCTACAATGAGCAGTTCTTC
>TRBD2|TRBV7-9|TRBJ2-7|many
CASSRLADEQYF
TGTGCCAGCAGCCGACTAGCGGACGAGCAGTACTTC
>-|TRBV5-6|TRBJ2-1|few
CASSLVQGYNEQFF
TGTGCCAGCAGCTTGGTACAGGGCTACAATGAGCAGTTCTTC
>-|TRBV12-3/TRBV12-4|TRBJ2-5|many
CASSFGQGQETQYF
TGTGCCAGCAGTTTCGGGCAGGGCCAAGAGACCCAGTACTTC
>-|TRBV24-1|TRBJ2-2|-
CATSDSGALNTGELFF
TGTGCCACCAGTGATTCGGGGGCGTTGAACACCGGGGAGCTGTTTTTT
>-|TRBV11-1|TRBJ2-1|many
CASSLITYNEQFF
TGTGCCAGCAGCTTGATTACCTACAATGAGCAGTTCTTC
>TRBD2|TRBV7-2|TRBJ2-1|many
CASSSQELAGRGEQFF
TGTGCCAGCAGCTCCCAAGAACTAGCGGGGCGCGGTGAGCAGTTCTTC